The entry that follows covers one TCR beta chain sequence. Its specificity is unknown. The data stem from a study of cytomegalovirus exposure and HLA in healthy donors. The study ran its PCR with 60 Vbeta and 13 Jbeta primers. Here immunoSEQ multiplex PCR was the method, and the copy in TCRdb shows in-frame clones only, minus some. The data contain about 120,000 clones, more than 60% of them singletons. Germline V lookup: CDR1 MNHNY, CDR2 SVGAGI (reference sequence). There are 14 residues in the CDR3. The V gene lost 8 bases and the J gene lost 11 bases, with 24 bases spanning the gap. Findings and limits, study-wide: An analysis done earlier found most TCR beta V segments productive about 87% or about 30% of the time. There were under 200 TCR beta chains listed as cytomegalovirus-associated. In vitro, a few CMV-associated chains proved specific for CMV antigens. It was reported that TCR beta sequences correctly inferred the HLA-A and HLA-B alleles for most subjects.

The sequenced sample consisted of PBMCs. This TCR was sampled from a woman in her thirties or forties in good health and CMV-seronegative. This chain connects TRBV6-6 to TRBJ2-5; possible D gene TRBD2, 5 bases. CDR3 sequence reads: CASGLRGSLEEQYF. The CDR3, as DNA: TGTGCCAGCGGTCTTCGGGGTTCGCTTGAAGAGCAGTACTTC.